Each of the 31 T cell receptor beta chains below was sequenced from the same sample in a study of blood T cell repertoires in COVID-19. Generated by immunoSEQ multiplex PCR, the TCRdb table keeps only in-frame clones and is missing some. The data hold about 230,000 clones, with approximately 84% observed a single time. Sequenced: peripheral blood. The receptors were sampled from a man aged 50-59 years with active or convalescent COVID-19.

The chain couples TRBV9 to TRBJ2-1; 9 bases fit TRBD1. The CDR3 runs to 15 residues. V shed 3 bases, J shed 3 bases, and the junction held 4 bases outside the gene matches. Germline V gene data show CDR1 as SGDLS and CDR2 as YYNGEE. The CDR3 bases are TGTGCCAGCAGCGCACCGGGACAGGGCTACAATGAGCAGTTCTTC. Its translation is CASSAPGQGYNEQFF. The entire variable domain, with the rest obtained from reference TRBV9 and TRBJ2-1, is as follows: DSGVTQTPKHLITATGQRVTLRCSPRSGDLSVYWYQQSLDQGLQFLIQYYNGEERAKGNILERFSAQQFPDLHSELNLSSLELGDSALYFCASSAPGQGYNEQFFGPGTRLTVL.

The chain uses TRBV5-4 and TRBJ2-5; the match to TRBD2 covers 11 bases. The germline CDR1 and CDR2 sequences are SGHNT and YYREEE (reference sequence). The CDR3 is 15 residues long. The trim removed 1 base at V and 5 bases at J, leaving 4 bases unmatched. The DNA of the CDR3 is TGTGCCAGCAGCTTGACTAGCGGGGGTCGGGAGACCCAGTACTTC. It translates to CASSLTSGGRETQYF.

V and J are TRBV7-2 and TRBJ2-1; D may be TRBD2 (6 bases). Trimming cost V 5 bases and J 0 bases, with 17 bases left between them. This CDR3 is 17 amino acids long. Germline assignment: CDR1 SGHTA and CDR2 FQGNSA. CDR3: CASSQGWGESSYNEQFF. The DNA of the CDR3 is TGTGCCAGCAGCCAAGGCTGGGGGGAAAGCTCCTACAATGAGCAGTTCTTC.

This chain links TRBV3-1 (or the pseudogene TRBV3-2) with TRBJ2-2; D call uncertain. V lost 5 bases and J 7 bases, leaving 11 bases between the germline ends. The CDR3 totals 13 residues. The germline gives CDR1 LGHDT, CDR2 YNNKEL (reference sequence). The CDR3 loop is CASSSVGHGELFF. The DNA for the CDR3 is TGTGCCAGCAGCTCAGTTGGGCACGGGGAGCTGTTTTTT.

The chain has TRBV9 and TRBJ1-2, with 7 nucleotides matching TRBD1. After removal of 0 bases from V and 7 bases from J, the junction contained 9 bases not matched to a gene. This CDR3 has 15 amino acids. From germline, CDR1 is SGDLS and CDR2 YYNGEE. CDR3 residues: CASSVGTGGVGGYTF. The CDR3 DNA reads as TGTGCCAGCAGCGTAGGGACAGGCGGGGTAGGTGGCTACACCTTC. Complete variable domain (other parts from reference TRBV9 and TRBJ1-2): DSGVTQTPKHLITATGQRVTLRCSPRSGDLSVYWYQQSLDQGLQFLIQYYNGEERAKGNILERFSAQQFPDLHSELNLSSLELGDSALYFCASSVGTGGVGGYTFGSGTRLTVV.

This clone has at least ten counts. The V gene is TRBV5-1, the J gene TRBJ2-2; 7 bases fit TRBD1. This CDR3 has 16 amino acids. The germline CDR1 and CDR2 sequences are SGHRS and YFSETQ. Trimming at V came to 0 bases and at J to 4 bases, leaving 6 bases not matched to a gene. The CDR3 is CASSLAPGGITGELFF. DNA of the CDR3: TGCGCCAGCAGCTTGGCCCCAGGGGGAATCACCGGGGAGCTGTTTTTT.

V and J are TRBV7-2 and TRBJ2-3; 11 bases agree with TRBD2. The CDR3 runs to 14 residues. Germline loops: CDR1 SGHTA, CDR2 FQGNSA. The trim removed 7 bases at V and 1 base at J, leaving 1 base unmatched. The CDR3 spells CASILAGGTDTQYF. As DNA, the CDR3 is TGTGCCAGCATACTAGCGGGGGGCACAGATACGCAGTATTTT.

This clone was found a few times. The chain has TRBV7-2 and TRBJ2-1; 12 nucleotides agree with TRBD2. The CDR3 totals 13 residues. Germline CDR1 SGHTA, CDR2 FQGNSA. With 5 bases clipped from V and 10 bases from J, the junction kept 3 bases outside the gene matches. For the CDR3, the DNA is TGTGCCAGCAGCGTACTAGCGGGGGGCGAGCAGTTCTTC. This encodes CASSVLAGGEQFF.

This clone has only one observation. Sequence at one end of the junction differs from germline and may be a read error. At the DNA level, this CDR3 is encoded by other sequences in the same sample as well. The chain combines TRBV12-5 with TRBJ2-1; 12 bases align to TRBD1. Germline V gene data show CDR1 as LGHNT and CDR2 as FRNRAP. The CDR3 totals 12 residues. CDR3 residues: CASGPRDRGLVF. Here the CDR3 DNA reads TGTGCTAGTGGCCCACGGGACAGGGGGCTTGTCTTC.

V gene TRBV7-9 combines with J gene TRBJ1-3; D unclear. Germline V gives CDR1 SEHNR, CDR2 FQNEAQ (reference sequence). Trimming took off 2 bases at V and 4 bases at J, with 15 bases between the two ends. The CDR3 runs to 16 residues. The CDR3 region is CASSLNGPKQGNTIYF. CDR3 in DNA: TGTGCCAGCAGCTTAAATGGTCCAAAACAGGGAAACACCATATATTTT.

This sequence joins TRBV7-6 and TRBJ2-3, with 8 bases that match TRBD2. CDR1 is SGHVS, CDR2 FNYEAQ, per germline. This CDR3 has 16 amino acids. V was clipped by 1 base and J by 3 bases; unmatched bases: 6. Here the CDR3 reads CASSLGAGGTTDTQYF. The CDR3 coding sequence is TGTGCCAGCAGCTTAGGTGCGGGGGGCACTACAGATACGCAGTATTTT.

The chain combines TRBV18 with TRBJ2-7; 11 bases are a match to TRBD2. The germline V gene encodes CDR1 KGHSH and CDR2 LQKENI. The J segment lost 5 bases and the V segment lost 4 bases, leaving 13 bases of the junction unmatched. The CDR3 spans 17 residues. DNA of the CDR3: TGTGCCAGCTCACTTCGACTAGCGGGGAGTCCGGGGGACGAGCAGTACTTC. Translating it yields CASSLRLAGSPGDEQYF. The full variable domain, with the rest looked up from reference TRBV18 and TRBJ2-7, is NAGVMQNPRHLVRRRGQEARLRCSPMKGHSHVYWYRQLPEEGLKFMVYLQKENIIDESGMPKERFSAEFPKEGPSILRIQQVVRGDSAAYFCASSLRLAGSPGDEQYFGPGTRLTVT.

This clone was counted a single time. The V call is TRBV30, the J call TRBJ1-3, with 9 bases aligning to TRBD1. Germline CDR1 GTSNPN, CDR2 SVGIG (reference sequence). V trimming: 4 bases; J trimming: 2 bases; junction bases outside the gene matches: 3. The CDR3 sequence is 14 residues long. In DNA form, the CDR3 reads TGTGCCTGGAAGACAGGGGGGCCTGGAAACACCATATATTTT. Its protein product is CAWKTGGPGNTIYF.

This chain links TRBV18 with TRBJ2-2; no firm D call. The CDR3 sequence is 15 residues long. From germline, CDR1 is KGHSH and CDR2 LQKENI. The V gene lost 3 bases and the J gene lost 0 bases, with 8 bases spanning the gap. In DNA, the CDR3 is TGTGCCAGCTCACCCCAGGCGACGAACACCGGGGAGCTGTTTTTT. Protein sequence: CASSPQATNTGELFF.

This rearrangement joins TRBV10-2 to TRBJ2-5; 7 positions match TRBD2. Germline V gives CDR1 WSHSY, CDR2 SAAADI. V dropped 7 bases and J dropped 5; count of bases not matched to a gene: 7. CDR3 length equals 13 residues. CDR3 region: CASKKMGGETQYF. The CDR3 DNA follows: TGCGCCAGCAAAAAGATGGGGGGGGAGACCCAGTACTTC.

The V call is TRBV30, the J call TRBJ2-3, with D possibly matching TRBD1 (5 bases). The CDR3 contains 13 residues. V was shortened by 8 bases and J by 2 bases, with 14 bases between the two germline ends. Per germline, CDR1 GTSNPN and CDR2 SVGIG (reference sequence). The CDR3 nucleotides read TGTGCCGGGCAACAGGATAACACAGATACGCAGTATTTT. Amino acids: CAGQQDNTDTQYF. The full variable domain, rest sourced from reference TRBV30 and TRBJ2-3, is SQTIHQWPATLVQPVGSPLSLECTVEGTSNPNLYWYRQAAGRGLQLLFYSVGIGQISSEVPQNLSASRPQDRQFILSSKKLLLSDSGFYLCAGQQDNTDTQYFGPGTRLTVL.

Notes on this clone: Lacking the conserved final phenylalanine or tryptophan, this CDR3 likely reflects a read error. The DNA is omitted, as the CDR3 cannot be located on it reliably, and the CDR3 follows TCRdb's listing. J is TRBJ1-1 and V is TRBV21-1; the DNA was not used to check the table's D call, TRBD1. TRBV21-1 is a known pseudogene. The CDR3 region is 11 residues in length, termini included. CDR3 region: CASSPSGTAKI.

The V call is TRBV2, the J call TRBJ2-3, with D maybe TRBD1 (5 bases). The CDR3 has 14 amino acids. Germline values: CDR1 SNHLY, CDR2 FYNNEI. V was trimmed by 5 bases and J by 4 bases, leaving 13 bases between them. For the CDR3, the DNA is TGTGCCAGCAGTCTGGGCAGGGCGGCAGATACGCAGTATTTT. Its translation: CASSLGRAADTQYF.

This clone came up once. The chain has TRBV19 and TRBJ2-6, with a possible D match to TRBD1 (6 bases). In germline, CDR1 is LNHDA, CDR2 SQIVND (reference sequence). The CDR3 spans 15 residues. V lost 7 bases and J lost 2, with 12 bases in between. For the CDR3, the DNA is TGTGCCAGTATGTCCCCAGGGGCTGGGGCCAACGTCCTGACTTTC. This gives the protein CASMSPGAGANVLTF.

This chain links TRBV3-1 (or the pseudogene TRBV3-2) with TRBJ2-7, with a weak D call TRBD2 (5 bases). The germline CDR1 and CDR2 sequences are LGHDT and YNNKEL (reference sequence). Between the trimmed V and J ends, which lost 1 base and 9 bases, there was a span of 13 bases. The CDR3 runs 13 residues. CDR3 sequence (DNA): TGTGCCAGCAGCCAAGGTAACTCGGGATGGCAGTACTTC. It specifies CASSQGNSGWQYF.

The V call is TRBV12-3 or TRBV12-4, the J call TRBJ1-2, with TRBD1 identical over 7 bases. J lost 2 bases, V lost 6 bases, and 3 bases had no gene match. The CDR3 length is 13 residues. CDR3 sequence: CASRGQNNYGYTF. The CDR3 DNA follows: TGTGCCAGCAGGGGACAGAACAACTATGGCTACACCTTC.

This clone was found a few times. As DNA, the CDR3 is TGTGCCAGTAGTATCGCTCCTGACAGGAATCTCAATGAGCAGTTCTTC. This codes for CASSIAPDRNLNEQFF. The chain has TRBV19 and TRBJ2-1; tentative D call: TRBD1 (6 bases). Germline lookup yields CDR1 LNHDA and CDR2 SQIVND (reference sequence). Trimming took 3 bases from V and 6 from J, leaving 18 bases between them. The CDR3 consists of 16 residues.

This clone is a singleton in its sample. The chain combines TRBV25-1 with TRBJ1-1; TRBD1 agrees at 8 bases. Germline CDR1 reads MGHDK; CDR2 reads SYGVNS. The CDR3 sequence is 15 residues long. The ends lost 5 bases at V and 2 bases at J; junction bases unmatched: 7. The CDR3 coding sequence is TGTGCCAGCAGTCGATACGGGACAGGAAACACTGAAGCTTTCTTT. Encoded protein: CASSRYGTGNTEAFF.

The V and J genes are TRBV6-1 and TRBJ1-2, with D maybe TRBD1 (5 bases). Germline CDR1 MNHNS, CDR2 SASEGT. The ends were cut back, 1 base at V and 7 bases at J, with 16 bases in the middle. There are 15 residues in the CDR3. The CDR3 DNA reads TGTGCCAGCAGTGAAGACCCCAACAGGATTTCTGGCTACACCTTC. It specifies CASSEDPNRISGYTF.

The V and J genes are TRBV9 and TRBJ2-5; TRBD2 agrees at 12 bases. The trim removed 0 bases at V and 2 bases at J, leaving 5 bases unmatched. The germline gives CDR1 SGDLS, CDR2 YYNGEE. There are 17 residues in the CDR3. The CDR3 sequence is CASSVATSGGSQETQYF. Here the CDR3 DNA reads TGTGCCAGCAGCGTAGCTACTAGCGGGGGGTCTCAAGAGACCCAGTACTTC.

The V call is TRBV5-1, the J call TRBJ2-2; 7 positions match TRBD1. The CDR3 extends over 16 amino acids. The J segment lost 4 bases and the V segment lost 4 bases, leaving 10 bases of the junction unmatched. The germline V gene has CDR1 SGHRS and CDR2 YFSETQ. Here the CDR3 reads CASSIPTGLGTGELFF. The CDR3 bases are TGCGCCAGCAGCATTCCGACAGGGCTGGGCACCGGGGAGCTGTTTTTT.

In its sample, this clone was seen once. The rearrangement links TRBV5-1 to TRBJ1-4; a weak D match, TRBD1 (5 bases). Trimming took 4 bases from V and 6 from J, leaving 19 bases between them. In germline, CDR1 is SGHRS, CDR2 YFSETQ. CDR3 length: 16 amino acids. CDR3 sequence: CASSPTSGTVDEKLFF. The CDR3 DNA follows: TGCGCCAGCAGCCCGACTTCAGGGACTGTTGATGAAAAACTGTTTTTT.

This chain connects TRBV4-1 to TRBJ2-1; 8 bases are shared with TRBD1. CDR1 and CDR2 (germline): MGHRA, YSYEKL. V lost 0 bases and J lost 12; bases outside the gene matches: 4. This CDR3 has 13 amino acids. CDR3 in amino acids: CASSQETGVGQFF. DNA for the CDR3: TGCGCCAGCAGCCAAGAGACAGGGGTCGGGCAGTTCTTC.

This clone occurred a few times. The CDR3 nucleotides read TGTGCCAGCAGCTTAGACAGGGGGAACACCGGGGAGCTGTTTTTT. Encoded protein: CASSLDRGNTGELFF. This rearrangement joins TRBV11-3 to TRBJ2-2; D is possibly TRBD1 (6 bases). Trimming stripped 0 bases from V and 1 base from J, with 6 bases between. Germline V gene sequence: CDR1 SGHNT, CDR2 YENEEA. This CDR3 spans 15 amino acids.

The V call is TRBV5-4, the J call TRBJ2-3; 11 bases map to TRBD2. The CDR3 covers 17 residues. Germline trimming cut 3 bases from V and 4 bases from J; bases unmatched to any gene: 10. Germline CDR1 SGHNT, CDR2 YYREEE (reference sequence). CDR3: CASSSERLAGGPDTQYF. In DNA, the CDR3 is TGTGCCAGCAGCTCGGAGCGGCTAGCGGGGGGTCCAGATACGCAGTATTTT. Full variable domain (outside the CDR3, taken from reference TRBV5-4 and TRBJ2-3): ETGVTQSPTHLIKTRGQQVTLRCSSQSGHNTVSWYQQALGQGPQFIFQYYREEENGRGNFPPRFSGLQFPNYSSELNVNALELDDSALYLCASSSERLAGGPDTQYFGPGTRLTVL.

This clone was seen a few times. The chain combines TRBV28 with TRBJ1-1; D perhaps matches TRBD1 (5 bases). Germline CDR1 MDHEN, CDR2 SYDVKM. The CDR3 length is 14 residues. The V and J ends lost 8 bases and 1 base respectively, with 14 bases between them. CDR3 sequence (DNA): TGTGCCAGCTCGGGGGGTAGACAGAACACTGAAGCTTTCTTT. Its protein is CASSGGRQNTEAFF.